This TCR beta chain was recovered during a study of OX40 agonist ivuxolimab in advanced cancers. Sequencing used immunoSEQ multiplex PCR; TCRdb keeps in-frame clones, though not all of them. The sample carries approximately 74,000 clones, 90% recorded once. CDR3 length: 17 amino acids. Trimming took off 0 bases at V and 0 bases at J, with 13 bases between the two ends. Germline lookup yields CDR1 SGDLS and CDR2 YYNGEE. Excluded were patients having autoimmune disease history or systemic immunosuppression. This clone was seen more than once but under ten times. Sample: CD4+ or CD8+ T cells sorted from blood, taken in a trial of the OX40 agonist ivuxolimab. The clonotype comes from an adult with an advanced solid tumor such as melanoma, head and neck, liver or kidney cancer. The gene calls are TRBV9 and TRBJ1-3; a weak D match, TRBD1 (6 bases). CDR3 nucleotides: TGTGCCAGCAGCGTAGGGGCAGGGGCAAGCTCTGGAAACACCATATATTTT. Its protein is CASSVGAGASSGNTIYF.